A selection of T cell receptor beta chains follows, all from one sample in a study of beta chain features in type 1 diabetes. Libraries were prepared by immunoSEQ multiplex PCR; TCRdb keeps only in-frame clonotypes and omits some of them. There are about 710,000 clones in the sample; more than 12% occur only once, and 0.03% to 0.04% lies in the top ten. The sample was naive CD4+ T cells from blood. The receptors derive from a man between 18 and 29 years old with type 1 diabetes. The CDR3 runs from the conserved cysteine through the conserved F or W. The D gene is left open where the match is weak. Clone size appears in some rows only: once, few, many, or a class for an expanded clone.

j_call | clone_size | d_call | v_call | cdr3_nt | cdr3_aa
TRBJ2-5 | NA | NA | TRBV7-2 | TGTGCCAGCAGCTTATGGAGGGAGACCCAGTACTTC | CASSLWRETQYF
TRBJ2-7 | few | NA | TRBV29-1 | TGCAGCGTTGTTCTCAATACCTACGAGCAGTACTTC | CSVVLNTYEQYF
TRBJ1-5 | few | TRBD1 | TRBV7-2 | TGTGCCAGCAGCTCCCGACAGGGGAGAGGGCCCCAGCATTTT | CASSSRQGRGPQHF
TRBJ2-5 | NA | NA | TRBV4-1 | TGCGCCAGCAGCCCGCGGACACAAGAGACCCAGTACTTC | CASSPRTQETQYF
TRBJ2-1 | NA | TRBD2 | TRBV13 | TGTGCCAGCAGCCAGACGGGATGGCAAGAAGCGGGAGGGCCCAAGTTCACGATATACAATGAGCAGTTCTTC | CASSQTGWQEAGGPKFTIYNEQFF
TRBJ2-5 | few | TRBD1 | TRBV23-1 | TGCGCCAGCAGTCAATCGAGGGGACAGGAGGAAGAGACCCAGTACTTC | CASSQSRGQEEETQYF
TRBJ1-2 | NA | NA | TRBV28 | TGTGCCAGCAGTGCTGCGGGGGGCTATATGGGCTACACCTTC | CASSAAGGYMGYTF
TRBJ2-1 | NA | NA | TRBV13 | TGTGCCAGCAGCTTAGGCCTCGGACTGAATGAGCAGTTCTTC | CASSLGLGLNEQFF
TRBJ2-3 | few | NA | TRBV6-1 | TGTGCCAGCACCCGAGGAGATCGCACAGATACGCAGTATTTT | CASTRGDRTDTQYF
TRBJ1-4 | NA | NA | TRBV15 | TGTGCCACCAACCGACGGGGGAGCGATGAAAAACTGTTTTTT | CATNRRGSDEKLFF
TRBJ2-7 | few | NA | TRBV29-1 | TGCAGCGTTGTGGGGGGCACCTACGAGCAGTACTTC | CSVVGGTYEQYF
TRBJ2-7 | few | TRBD2 | TRBV6-6 | TGTGCCAGCACTCTAAGCCCGTGGGGGGGTCGGGACGAGCAGTACTTC | CASTLSPWGGRDEQYF
TRBJ2-2 | few | NA | TRBV29-1 | TGCAGCGTTGCTAAGAGATTCGGGGAGCTGTTTTTT | CSVAKRFGELFF
TRBJ2-7 | NA | NA | TRBV6-1 | TGTGCCAGCAAAATTGTGGCCTACGAGCAGTACTTC | CASKIVAYEQYF
TRBJ1-1 | few | NA | TRBV5-4 | TGTGCCAGCAGCCCCGGAAGGGACACTGAAGCTTTCTTT | CASSPGRDTEAFF
TRBJ2-1 | few | NA | TRBV2 | TGTGCCAGCAGTGAAAATACCTTCGGCAATGAGCAGTTCTTC | CASSENTFGNEQFF
TRBJ1-4 | NA | NA | TRBV18 | TGTGCCAGCTCACCAGTGTCCACAGAGGGAAAACTGTTTTTT | CASSPVSTEGKLFF
TRBJ2-7 | NA | TRBD1 | TRBV11-1 | TGTGCCAGCAGCCATGGACAGGACTACGAGCAGTACTTC | CASSHGQDYEQYF
TRBJ2-3 | few | TRBD2 | TRBV6-5 | TGTGCCAGCAGTTTCGGTAGCGGGGGTGCCACAGATACGCAGTATTTT | CASSFGSGGATDTQYF
TRBJ2-5 | few | TRBD2 | TRBV4-1 | TGCGCCAGCAGAGGTTGGGGGGGTCGGGAGACCCAGTACTTC | CASRGWGGRETQYF